This is a list of T cell receptor beta chains from one sample in a study of cytomegalovirus exposure and HLA in healthy donors. TCRdb keeps only in-frame clones here, not all; method: immunoSEQ multiplex PCR. In the table there are about 110,000 clones, roughly 69% of which are singletons. Sequencing was done on a sample of PBMCs. The origin of the receptors is an older woman in good health and CMV-seropositive. Both conserved end residues are part of each CDR3. A D gene is named only where the DNA matches it firmly. Some rows mark clone size as missing; the rest say once, few, many or name a class of expanded clone.

d_call: TRBD1; v_call: TRBV27; j_call: TRBJ2-5; clone_size: NA; cdr3_aa: CASSVRTGGFQETQYF; cdr3_nt: TGTGCCAGCAGTGTACGGACAGGGGGATTCCAAGAGACCCAGTACTTC
d_call: NA; v_call: TRBV27; j_call: TRBJ1-1; clone_size: NA; cdr3_aa: CASSLLGGGMNTEAFF; cdr3_nt: TGTGCCAGCAGTTTACTCGGGGGGGGAATGAACACTGAAGCTTTCTTT
d_call: TRBD1; v_call: TRBV18; j_call: TRBJ1-2; clone_size: few; cdr3_aa: CASSPGTGDYGYTF; cdr3_nt: TGTGCCAGCTCACCTGGGACAGGGGACTATGGCTACACCTTC
d_call: TRBD1; v_call: TRBV10-3; j_call: TRBJ1-2; clone_size: NA; cdr3_aa: CAISQEGTGNYGYTF; cdr3_nt: TGTGCCATCAGTCAAGAGGGGACAGGGAACTATGGCTACACCTTC
d_call: TRBD1; v_call: TRBV13; j_call: TRBJ1-5; clone_size: NA; cdr3_aa: CASSLGARGRGQPQHF; cdr3_nt: TGTGCCAGCAGCTTAGGCGCCAGGGGGCGCGGTCAGCCCCAGCATTTT
d_call: NA; v_call: TRBV5-6; j_call: TRBJ2-7; clone_size: NA; cdr3_aa: CASSYPRDIGSYEQYF; cdr3_nt: TGTGCCAGCAGCTACCCCCGGGACATAGGCTCCTACGAGCAGTACTTC
d_call: NA; v_call: TRBV30; j_call: TRBJ1-4; clone_size: NA; cdr3_aa: CAWSPAAWDEKLFF; cdr3_nt: TGTGCCTGGAGTCCGGCGGCATGGGATGAAAAACTGTTTTTT
d_call: TRBD1; v_call: TRBV10-3; j_call: TRBJ2-7; clone_size: NA; cdr3_aa: CAISGGTGPYEQYF; cdr3_nt: TGTGCCATCAGTGGGGGGACAGGCCCTTACGAGCAGTACTTC
d_call: TRBD1; v_call: TRBV15; j_call: TRBJ1-6; clone_size: NA; cdr3_aa: CATSRDRDRGNSPLHF; cdr3_nt: TGTGCCACCAGCAGAGATCGGGACAGGGGGAATTCACCCCTCCACTTT
d_call: TRBD2; v_call: TRBV30; j_call: TRBJ2-3; clone_size: few; cdr3_aa: CAWSGLASDTQYF; cdr3_nt: TGTGCCTGGAGTGGACTAGCCTCAGATACGCAGTATTTT
d_call: NA; v_call: TRBV6-5; j_call: TRBJ1-4; clone_size: few; cdr3_aa: CASSSGGVGEKLFF; cdr3_nt: TGTGCCAGCAGTTCTGGGGGGGTCGGTGAAAAACTGTTTTTT